Below, one T cell receptor beta chain is given with its context. The antigen it recognizes is unknown. No quality values exist for individual bases; no much larger clone is one base distant. Library preparation employed 5' RACE. Sequencing relied on an Illumina HiSeq 2000. A universal primer binding site was introduced by template switching, and a unique molecular identifier was present in the final cDNA, enabling accurate counting of TCR cDNA molecules. First-strand cDNA for TCR alpha and beta chains was synthesized from specific primers in the conserved constant-segment region. To control for contamination, every cDNA library was double barcoded, receiving both a SMART-Mk sample barcode and Illumina barcodes. TruSeq adapter sequences along with Illumina sample barcodes were introduced in two successive PCR steps. TCR alpha and beta cDNA libraries were sequenced on the Illumina HiSeq platform with custom primers. The authors processed their data as follows. Unique molecular identifiers were extracted from raw reads with MiGEC, and CDR3 positions were determined with MiXCR. Recombination models were inferred per individual with the repgenHMM and IGoR tools using an EM algorithm. Shared clonotypes were analyzed with the tcR package in R, and sharing was normalized by the product of cloneset sizes. To study raw recombination free of thymic and clonal selection effects, out-of-frame nonproductive sequences were analyzed. Clones were called with MiXCR by TCRdb after fastp trimmed the public reads at Q25, and only in-frame beta chains were retained. Identical CDR3 protein sequences are pooled into one entry, listed with their most common genes and DNA. The V and J calls were not made by the authors but by TCRdb's processing. Within this sample are 570,000 or so distinct CDR3 sequences, with approximately 9.6% of them counted one time only. Roughly 3% of the sample is taken by the ten largest.

This entry comes from a study of identical twins (dated by TCRdb to the mid-2010s). General notes on the study: To test whether fetal clonotypes persist, the study used deep sequencing on TCR alpha and beta repertoires from monozygotic twins, unrelated adults of various ages, and cord blood. To rule out contamination, the twin experiments were replicated at different times with different library preparation protocols.

Findings and caveats that apply to the study as a whole: Fewer insertions were carried by abundant cord blood beta clonotypes; a weaker similar trend was observed in young adult naive repertoires, while no such trend was observed in memory repertoires. Recombination models systematically underestimated out-of-frame TCR alpha sharing in monozygotic twins but agreed with sharing between unrelated individuals. Compared with coincidental sharing between unrelated individuals, an excess of low generation-probability sequences was observed among out-of-frame TCR alpha sequences shared between twins. Zero-insertion analyses could be partly confounded by invariant T cells such as MAIT and iNKT, though diverse VJ usage argued against such confounding for most clonotypes. Excess twin sharing in beta out-of-frame sequences was weaker because fewer shared sequences lowered the signal-to-noise ratio. Because the same donors could not be followed over many years, conclusions were based on cross-sectional statistical analysis.

Every donor was a healthy Caucasian. The twin cohort comprised three pairs of female monozygotic twins, all aged about 18 to 29 years. The RNA used for TCR libraries was isolated from peripheral blood mononuclear cells. These data also formed part of another study, on yellow fever vaccine responses in identical twins. The second paper states: According to the authors, the vaccine-induced T cell response in identical twins seemed to be partly convergent and partly specific to each individual. Focusing on identical twins, the study followed the T cell clones that responded to the vaccine, and did so with precision.

The specimen sequenced was PBMCs. The sequence was collected from a woman between 18 and 29 years old in good health.

The nucleotide sequence is TGTGCCAGCTGGGACATCACCGCCGCCGAAAAACTGTTTTTT. Its protein is CASWDITAAEKLFF. The chain links TRBV2 with TRBJ1-4; tentative D gene TRBD1, with 6 bases matching. Trimming takes 8 bases from V and 8 bases from J, and the germline ends sit 18 bases apart. The CDR3 contains 14 residues, cysteine and phenylalanine counted. Only the CDR3 part of the read is kept: 42 bases, read in frame from the first base. For CDR1 and CDR2, the germline V gene lists SNHLY and FYNNEI.